This entry concerns a single TCR beta chain. What it binds is unknown. CD45RO-negative cells were positively selected for CCR7, leaving out terminally differentiated effector memory CD45RA+ cells. The CDR3 loop spans 16 amino acids. The record originates from a study of shared clonotypes between healthy human individuals. Notes on the study in general: Despite large depth, rarefaction showed incomplete sorted-subset sequencing. In this cohort, only blood was sampled, and tissue repertoires likely differ. Generally, naive subsets came out with larger estimated richness than memory subsets.

Some clones are missing from TCRdb's copy, which holds only in-frame ones; the method was immunoSEQ multiplex PCR. Of over 800,000 clones listed, 80% to 95% are singletons. The TCR comes from a man aged 25 to 40 in good health. The genes are TRBV21-1 and TRBJ1-5. TRBV21-1 is described as a pseudogene. The specimen sequenced was naive CD8+ T cells sorted from blood. Written as DNA, the CDR3 is TGTGCCAGCAGCAAAGCGGGGGAATGGAACAATCAGCCCCAGCATTTT. Translating it yields CASSKAGEWNNQPQHF.